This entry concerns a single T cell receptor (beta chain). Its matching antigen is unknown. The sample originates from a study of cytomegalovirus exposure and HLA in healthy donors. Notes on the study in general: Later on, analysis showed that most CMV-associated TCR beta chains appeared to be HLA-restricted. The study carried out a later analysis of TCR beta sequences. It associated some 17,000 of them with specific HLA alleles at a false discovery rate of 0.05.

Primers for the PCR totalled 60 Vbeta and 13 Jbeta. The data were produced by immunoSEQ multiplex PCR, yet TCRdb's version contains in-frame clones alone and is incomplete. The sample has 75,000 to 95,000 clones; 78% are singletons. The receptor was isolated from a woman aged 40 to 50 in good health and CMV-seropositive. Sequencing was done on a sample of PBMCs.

CDR3 bases: TGTGCCAGCGCCCGGGGGGACTACGGAAATCAGCCCCAGCATTTT. It codes for CASARGDYGNQPQHF. The J gene is TRBJ1-5, the V gene TRBV7-2, with a possible D match to TRBD1 (5 bases). This CDR3 has 15 residues. Germline V CDR1 and CDR2: SGHTA, FQGNSA. The germline V and J ends were trimmed by 8 bases and 4 bases, with 18 bases remaining between them.